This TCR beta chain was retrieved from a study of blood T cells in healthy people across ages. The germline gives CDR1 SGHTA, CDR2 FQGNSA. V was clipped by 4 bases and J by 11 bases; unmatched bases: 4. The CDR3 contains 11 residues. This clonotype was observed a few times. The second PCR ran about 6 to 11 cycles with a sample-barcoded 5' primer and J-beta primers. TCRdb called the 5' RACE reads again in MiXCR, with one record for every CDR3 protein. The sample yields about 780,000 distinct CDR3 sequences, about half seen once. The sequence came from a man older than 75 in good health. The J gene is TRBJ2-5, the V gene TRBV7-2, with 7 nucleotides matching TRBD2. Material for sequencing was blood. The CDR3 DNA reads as TGTGCCAGCAGCTCTCCGGGACTACAGTACTTC. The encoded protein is CASSSPGLQYF. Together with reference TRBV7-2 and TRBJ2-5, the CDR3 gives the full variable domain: GAGVSQSPSNKVTEKGKDVELRCDPISGHTALYWYRQSLGQGLEFLIYFQGNSAPDKSGLPSDRFSAERTGGSVSTLTIQRTQQEDSAVYLCASSSPGLQYFGPGTRLLVL.